The entry below gives a single TCR beta chain sequence along with its context. Its antigen is unidentified. Trimming took 0 bases from V and 5 from J, leaving 13 bases between them. This CDR3 has 15 amino acids. Germline CDR1 reads SNHLY; CDR2 reads FYNNEI. This specimen belongs to a study of cytomegalovirus exposure and HLA in healthy donors. Study-level background: An earlier analysis found some 100 million unique TCR beta sequences from about 190 million T cells. Among a few hundred genotyped donors, roughly 81% fell in the Caucasian-associated ancestry cluster. Study-level results: Testing in vitro showed a few CMV-associated chains specific for CMV antigens.

PCR amplification relied on 60 Vbeta primers (plus 13 Jbeta primers). Assay: immunoSEQ multiplex PCR; the TCRdb copy retains only in-frame clones and omits some. The sample's table shows about 130,000 clones. Sequencing used PBMCs. The source of this sequence is a man aged 40-55 years in good health and CMV-seronegative. The rearrangement joins TRBV2 to TRBJ2-5; D may be TRBD2 (5 bases). The CDR3 DNA sequence: TGTGCCAGCAGTGAAGCGGGCGTAAGAGGGGAGACCCAGTACTTC. Translation: CASSEAGVRGETQYF.